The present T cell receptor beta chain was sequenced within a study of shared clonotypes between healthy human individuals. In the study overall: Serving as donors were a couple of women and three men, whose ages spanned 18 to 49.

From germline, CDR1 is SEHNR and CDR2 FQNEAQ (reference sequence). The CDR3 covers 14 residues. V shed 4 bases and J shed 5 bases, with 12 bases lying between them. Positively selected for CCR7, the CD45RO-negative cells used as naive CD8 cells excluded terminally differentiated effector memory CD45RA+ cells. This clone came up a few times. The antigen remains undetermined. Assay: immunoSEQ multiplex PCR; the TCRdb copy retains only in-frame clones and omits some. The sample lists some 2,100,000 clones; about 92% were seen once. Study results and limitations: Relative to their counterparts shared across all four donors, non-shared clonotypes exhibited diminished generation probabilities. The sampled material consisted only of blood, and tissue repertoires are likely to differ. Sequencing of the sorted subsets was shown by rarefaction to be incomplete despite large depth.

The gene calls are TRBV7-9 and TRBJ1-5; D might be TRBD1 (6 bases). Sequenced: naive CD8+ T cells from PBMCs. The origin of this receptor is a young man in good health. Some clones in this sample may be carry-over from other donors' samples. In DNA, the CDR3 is TGTGCCAGCAGCTCGGGGGGCTTATATCAGCCCCAGCATTTT. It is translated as CASSSGGLYQPQHF.